This T cell receptor beta chain came from a study of tumor and adjacent non-tumor tissue in lung cancer. Study-level findings and limits: TCR diversity was significantly greater in tumor than normal lung tissue.

This CDR3 comprises 14 residues. J lost 8 bases, V lost 7 bases, and 11 bases had no gene match. Per the germline V gene, CDR1 is LNHDA and CDR2 is SQIVND (reference sequence). This clonotype was counted a few times. The antigen is not known. Three rounds of nested PCR, following a modified ARM-PCR protocol, produced the TCRbeta library. TCRdb redid the calling of the multiplex PCR reads with MiXCR, one entry per CDR3 protein. This sample carries roughly 76,000 distinct CDR3 sequences, approximately 71% of them seen once, and the ten largest clones take roughly 12%. This sample's RNA came from whole unsorted tissue.

The chain combines TRBV19 with TRBJ2-1; the match to TRBD2 covers 7 bases. Sequencing input: lung tumor tissue. This sequence was found in a woman in her 70s with non-small cell lung cancer. This chain's CDR3 is CASNGGGPGYEQFF. The CDR3 nucleotides are TGTGCCAGTAATGGGGGAGGGCCGGGTTATGAGCAGTTCTTC. The full variable domain, in which reference TRBV19 and TRBJ2-1 provide the parts outside the CDR3, is DGGITQSPKYLFRKEGQNVTLSCEQNLNHDAMYWYRQDPGQGLRLIYYSQIVNDFQKGDIAEGYSVSREKKESFPLTVTSAQKNPTAFYLCASNGGGPGYEQFFGPGTRLTVL.